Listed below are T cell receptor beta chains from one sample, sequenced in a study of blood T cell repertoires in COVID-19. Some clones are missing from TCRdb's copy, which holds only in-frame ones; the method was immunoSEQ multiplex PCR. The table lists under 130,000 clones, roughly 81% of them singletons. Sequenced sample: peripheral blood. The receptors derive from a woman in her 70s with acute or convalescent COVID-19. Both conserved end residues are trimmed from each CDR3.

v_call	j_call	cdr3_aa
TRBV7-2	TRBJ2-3	ASSLERGGVTDTQY
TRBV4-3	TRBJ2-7	ASSQGLASGYYEQY
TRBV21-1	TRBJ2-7	ASSKGAGLGSYEQY
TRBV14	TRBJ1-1	ASSQRAGRSTEAF
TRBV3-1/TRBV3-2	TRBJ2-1	ASSQDWTGGPNEQF
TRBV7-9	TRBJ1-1	ASSLEIGTGGTEAF
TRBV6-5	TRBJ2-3	ASSYSGSGSTDTQY
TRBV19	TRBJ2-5	ASSASRDRETQY
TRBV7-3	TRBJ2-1	ASSSGLANEQF
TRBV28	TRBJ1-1	ASSTAPRGTEAF
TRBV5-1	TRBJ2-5	ASSSQETQY
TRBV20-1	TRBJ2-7	SASLGSYEQY
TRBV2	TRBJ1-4	ASSKDSGDEKLF
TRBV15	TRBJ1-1	ATSRGEGGVDTEAF
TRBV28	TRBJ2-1	ASRRQREGYNEQF
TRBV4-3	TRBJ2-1	ASSQEMPLAVTNEQF
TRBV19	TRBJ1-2	ASSIQASNYGYT
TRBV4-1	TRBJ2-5	ASSQDQSSGQETQY
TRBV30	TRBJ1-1	AWDDKNTEAF
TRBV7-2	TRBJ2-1	ASSPVDTYYNEQF
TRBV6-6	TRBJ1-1	AIKRTGGGNTEAF
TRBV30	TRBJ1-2	AWREASTRGYT
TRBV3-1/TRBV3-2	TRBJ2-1	ASTQAGYEQF
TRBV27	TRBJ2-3	ASSSLSSTDTQY
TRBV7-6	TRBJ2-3	ASSLGTGTDTQY
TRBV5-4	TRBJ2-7	ASSSGLAAAYEQY
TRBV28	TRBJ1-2	ASSFRQGGSYGYT
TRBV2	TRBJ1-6	ASNPMGPNSPLH
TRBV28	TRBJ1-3	ASSSVARVNTIY
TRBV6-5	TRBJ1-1	ASSSDRGVTEAF
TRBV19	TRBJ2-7	ASSPAGGPEQY
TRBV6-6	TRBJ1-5	ASSYFGGGQDQPQH
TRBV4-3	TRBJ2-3	ASSQDPYGGGTDTQY
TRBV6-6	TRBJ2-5	ASKGPLLETQY
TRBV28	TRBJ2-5	ASGSTGAVQETQY
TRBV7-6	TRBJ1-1	ASSFFGQNFPEAF
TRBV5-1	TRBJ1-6	ASSLTTDRGNSPLH
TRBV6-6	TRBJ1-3	ASSYTGEENTIY
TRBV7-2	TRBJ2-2	ASSLLGAGAGELF
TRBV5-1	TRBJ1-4	ASSDSGDEKLF
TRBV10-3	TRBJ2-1	AISASGTSGNSYNEQF
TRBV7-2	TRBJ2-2	ASSLGGLAVGGELF
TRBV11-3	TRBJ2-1	ASSLEQNNEQF
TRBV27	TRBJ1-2	ASSSHTGDYGYT
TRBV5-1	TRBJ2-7	ASSLGPPFQGLSYEQY
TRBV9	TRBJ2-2	ASSVAPDLRGTGELF
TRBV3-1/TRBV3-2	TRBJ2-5	ASSRAASGSQETQY
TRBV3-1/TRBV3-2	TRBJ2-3	ASSQEVRGGRTDTQY
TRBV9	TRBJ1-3	ASSVRQGDGNTIY
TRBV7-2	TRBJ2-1	ASSSLTSGIPYNEQF
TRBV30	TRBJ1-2	AAPGQGSAGGYT
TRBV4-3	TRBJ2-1	ASSLRYSSGSGGNNEQF
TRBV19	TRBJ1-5	ASRMGSGTGGGRNQPQH
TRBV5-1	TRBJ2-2	ASTSGGTGELF